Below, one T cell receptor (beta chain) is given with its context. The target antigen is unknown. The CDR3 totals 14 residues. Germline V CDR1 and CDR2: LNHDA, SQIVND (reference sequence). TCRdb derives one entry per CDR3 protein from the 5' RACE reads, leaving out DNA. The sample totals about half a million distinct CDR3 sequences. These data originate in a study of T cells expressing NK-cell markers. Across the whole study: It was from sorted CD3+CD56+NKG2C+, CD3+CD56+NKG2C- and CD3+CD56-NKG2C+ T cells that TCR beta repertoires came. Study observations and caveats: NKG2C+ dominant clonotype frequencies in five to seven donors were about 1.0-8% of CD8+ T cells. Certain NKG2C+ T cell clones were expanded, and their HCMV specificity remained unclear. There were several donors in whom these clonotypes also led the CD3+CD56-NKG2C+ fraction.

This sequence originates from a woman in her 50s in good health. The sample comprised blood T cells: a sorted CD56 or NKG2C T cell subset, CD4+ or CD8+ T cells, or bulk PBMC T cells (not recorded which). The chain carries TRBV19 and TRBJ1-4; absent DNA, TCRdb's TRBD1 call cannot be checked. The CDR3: CASSMPGAREKLFF.